This T cell receptor (beta chain) originates from a study of blood T cell repertoires in COVID-19. Study context: PBMCs, B-cell-depleted T cells, or T cells provided the cDNA or gDNA that made up the material.

Some clones are missing from TCRdb's copy, which holds only in-frame ones; the method was immunoSEQ multiplex PCR. The table includes approximately 300,000 clones, about 85% detected once. This clone came up once. J was trimmed by 5 bases and V by 4 bases; bases with no gene match: 8. Germline V gives CDR1 SGHDN, CDR2 FVKESK. The CDR3 totals 16 residues. This clonotype originated in a man in his late teens or twenties with active or convalescent COVID-19. What was sequenced was peripheral blood. The chain recombines TRBV14 with TRBJ1-6; 7 bases are a match to TRBD1. DNA for the CDR3: TGTGCCAGCAGCCGATACAGGGGCAGAGATAATTCACCCCTCCACTTT. It is translated as CASSRYRGRDNSPLHF.